A single sample is the source of the 30 T cell receptor beta chains below, sequenced in a study of beta chain features in type 1 diabetes (dated by TCRdb to the late 2010s). The library was made by the immunoSEQ multiplex PCR assay. The High Capacity cDNA Reverse Transcription Kit was used to reverse transcribe all of the isolated RNA, meaning that expressed TCRB transcripts were what got sequenced. Entries here come from immuneACCESS through TCRdb and include only in-frame sequences with V and J called. Some clones fail to appear in such tables; in the studies checked, an unresolved V gene covers under half of the shortfall, and the cause of the remainder is unknown. This sample is represented by 150,000 to 160,000 clones; 8.5% to 14% of them were singletons. 2% to 2.5% of the sample rests with the top ten. Sequencing was carried out using central memory CD4+ T cells from blood. All receptors derive from a man between 18 and 29 years old in good health.

This clone was observed many times. The chain employs TRBV7-2 and TRBJ2-3; D is ambiguous. The V end was cut by 0 bases, the J end by 4 bases, with 8 bases between. CDR3 size: 14 residues. The germline CDR1 and CDR2 sequences are SGHTA and FQGNSA. The CDR3 sequence is CASSLAVAPDTQYF. In nucleotides, the CDR3 is TGTGCCAGCAGCTTAGCGGTAGCTCCAGATACGCAGTATTTT.

The chain recombines TRBV9 with TRBJ2-2; no definite D call. The CDR3 extends over 13 amino acids. Germline assignment: CDR1 SGDLS and CDR2 YYNGEE. V lost 2 bases, J lost 5 bases, and 7 bases lay in between. The CDR3 DNA sequence: TGTGCCAGCAGCGTGGCAGAGACCGGGGAGCTGTTTTTT. Translated: CASSVAETGELFF.

The CDR3 sequence: CASSSPGQGYTF. As DNA, the CDR3 is TGTGCCAGCAGCTCACCGGGACAGGGCTACACCTTC. The chain links TRBV5-4 to TRBJ1-2; 7 bases fit TRBD1. CDR3 size: 12 residues. The V segment lost 3 bases and the J segment 8 bases; nucleotides outside the gene matches: 4. Germline CDR1 SGHNT, CDR2 YYREEE (reference sequence).

The table lists this clone with a few counts. The CDR3 bases are TGTGCCAGCAGTCCCCAAGGTATAGGTCTGTTTTTT. Translated, it gives CASSPQGIGLFF. V and J are TRBV27 and TRBJ1-4, with D unresolved. Between the trimmed V and J ends, which lost 5 bases and 14 bases, there was a span of 15 bases. CDR1 and CDR2 from the germline V gene are MNHEY and SMNVEV (reference sequence). The CDR3 runs 12 residues.

This chain links TRBV11-2 with TRBJ2-3; D is unclear. CDR1 and CDR2 from the germline V gene are SGHAT and FQNNGV. Trimming left V 5 bases short and J 10 bases short, with 13 bases between. The CDR3 is 12 amino acids. The CDR3 DNA reads as TGTGCCAGCAGCGACATTCGAAGTCCGCAGTATTTT. Its protein is CASSDIRSPQYF.

CDR3 bases: TGTGCCTGGAGTCTACAGGTCCCTGAAGCTTTCTTT. This codes for CAWSLQVPEAFF. This chain links TRBV30 with TRBJ1-1, with a weak D call TRBD1 (5 bases). This CDR3 is built from 12 residues. V was trimmed by 2 bases and J by 6 bases, leaving 10 bases between them. CDR1 and CDR2 from the germline V gene are GTSNPN and SVGIG (reference sequence).

This clone appeared many times. The CDR3: CASSLGPSGDGYTF. Written as DNA, the CDR3 is TGTGCCAGCAGCTTAGGACCCTCAGGGGATGGCTACACCTTC. This chain joins TRBV7-2 and TRBJ1-2, with a tentative D call TRBD1 (6 bases). Germline CDR1 and CDR2: SGHTA and FQGNSA. V was shortened by 1 base and J by 6 bases, with 12 bases between the two germline ends. The CDR3 is 14 residues long.

The gene calls are TRBV7-8 and TRBJ2-2; D gene uncertain. This CDR3 has 15 residues. Germline loops: CDR1 SGHVS, CDR2 FQNEAQ. V lost 5 bases and J 7 bases, leaving 17 bases between the germline ends. The CDR3 protein is CASSPGSVRGGELFF. CDR3 nucleotides: TGTGCCAGCAGCCCAGGTTCAGTGCGTGGCGGGGAGCTGTTTTTT.

This clone was counted between two and nine times. The chain is built from TRBV28 and TRBJ1-1; no clear D gene. Trimming pared 3 bases from V and 0 bases from J, leaving 11 bases between. Germline values: CDR1 MDHEN, CDR2 SYDVKM. The CDR3 runs to 15 residues. The CDR3 region is CASSFTGQMNTEAFF. CDR3 bases: TGTGCCAGCAGTTTTACCGGCCAGATGAACACTGAAGCTTTCTTT.

The V gene is TRBV9, the J gene TRBJ2-5; D gene unclear. The CDR3 is made up of 17 amino acids. Germline CDR1 reads SGDLS; CDR2 reads YYNGEE. V was shortened by 0 bases and J by 4 bases, with 19 bases between the two germline ends. CDR3 sequence (DNA): TGTGCCAGCAGCGTAGATCTCACCGGTTCTTACCCAGAGACCCAGTACTTC. This gives the protein CASSVDLTGSYPETQYF.

The chain joins TRBV10-3 to TRBJ2-2, with D uncertain. This CDR3 comprises 14 residues. With 7 bases removed from V and 3 bases from J, the gap between germline ends came to 12 bases. CDR1 is ENHRY, CDR2 SYGVKD, per germline. The CDR3 region is CAITRLPYTGELFF. The DNA for the CDR3 is TGTGCCATCACCAGGTTACCATACACCGGGGAGCTGTTTTTT.

This clone has just a few counts. The chain recombines TRBV7-6 with TRBJ2-3; 7 nucleotides agree with TRBD2. After removal of 5 bases from V and 1 base from J, the junction contained 9 bases not matched to a gene. Germline values: CDR1 SGHVS, CDR2 FNYEAQ. The CDR3 extends over 16 amino acids. CDR3 bases: TGTGCCAGCAGCACCTTGGAGCGGGGTGGCACAGATACGCAGTATTTT. This codes for CASSTLERGGTDTQYF.

Here the CDR3 reads CAWCHRDPGELFF. The CDR3 DNA is TGTGCCTGGTGCCACAGGGACCCCGGGGAGCTGTTTTTT. This chain uses TRBV30 with TRBJ2-2; TRBD1 might be the D (6 bases). The CDR3 is made up of 13 amino acids. Germline V gene sequence: CDR1 GTSNPN, CDR2 SVGIG (reference sequence). V lost 5 bases to trimming and J lost 6 bases, with 13 bases between them.

This chain connects TRBV4-3 to TRBJ1-6, with unresolved D. Germline loops: CDR1 LGHNA, CDR2 YSLEER. Trimming removed 0 bases at V and 5 bases at J, with 11 bases between. The CDR3 sequence is 16 residues long. Here the CDR3 DNA reads TGCGCCAGCAGCCAAGAGACAATACAGAATAATTCACCCCTCCACTTT. It encodes CASSQETIQNNSPLHF.

This clone was observed many times. The chain couples TRBV29-1 to TRBJ2-5; 7 nucleotides agree with TRBD2. The V gene's germline CDR1 is SQVTM and CDR2 ANQGSEA. Trimming took 8 bases from V and 4 from J; bases not matched to a gene: 7. The CDR3 has 12 amino acids. CDR3 bases: TGCAGCCTCCGGGGGGTCGGAGAGACCCAGTACTTC. Its translation: CSLRGVGETQYF.

This CDR3 reads CASSSDRLAGLATQYF. As DNA, the CDR3 is TGTGCCAGCAGCTCCGATAGACTAGCGGGGCTGGCGACCCAGTACTTC. The gene calls are TRBV5-4 and TRBJ2-5; 11 nucleotides agree with TRBD2. Trimming removed 3 bases from V and 7 bases from J; junction bases left unmatched: 11. Looked up from germline, CDR1 is SGHNT and CDR2 is YYREEE (reference sequence). The CDR3 has 16 residues.

The CDR3 sequence is CASRRQGRDTEAFF. CDR3 nucleotide sequence: TGTGCCAGCAGACGACAGGGTAGGGACACTGAAGCTTTCTTT. The chain is built from TRBV28 and TRBJ1-1, with TRBD1 identical over 7 bases. The CDR3 is 14 amino acids. Germline CDR1 MDHEN, CDR2 SYDVKM. Trimming removed 6 bases from V and 3 bases from J; junction bases left unmatched: 7.

Of note for this clone: The sample contains more than one DNA sequence encoding this CDR3. V and J are TRBV5-1 and TRBJ1-2; the D gene is possibly TRBD1 (5 bases). Germline CDR1 is SGHRS and CDR2 is YFSETQ. Trimming took off 0 bases at V and 1 base at J, with 7 bases between the two ends. This CDR3 is 14 amino acids long. This CDR3 reads CASSLGDSNYGYTF. CDR3 DNA sequence: TGCGCCAGCAGCTTGGGCGACAGTAACTATGGCTACACCTTC.

This clone showed up just a few times. The chain combines TRBV5-1 with TRBJ1-5; 9 bases align to TRBD1. Looked up from germline, CDR1 is SGHRS and CDR2 is YFSETQ. The CDR3 is 15 residues long. Trimming removed 0 bases from V and 2 bases from J; junction bases left unmatched: 0. The CDR3 nucleotides are TGCGCCAGCAGCTTGGGGGACAGGGGCAATCAGCCCCAGCATTTT. Translated: CASSLGDRGNQPQHF.

This clone turned up a few times. In DNA form, the CDR3 reads TGTGCCTGGACCCCTACTAAGAGGGGGACCCTCCACTTT. It is translated as CAWTPTKRGTLHF. V gene TRBV30 combines with J gene TRBJ1-6, with a possible D match to TRBD1 (6 bases). This CDR3 comprises 13 residues. V lost 4 bases and J lost 14, with 18 bases in between. CDR1 is GTSNPN and CDR2 is SVGIG in the germline V gene (reference sequence).

The rearrangement joins TRBV4-2 to TRBJ2-3; D unclear. Trimming shortened V by 2 bases and J by 2 bases, and 11 bases separated the two germline ends. The CDR3 runs to 15 residues. Germline CDR1 is LGHNA and CDR2 is YNFKEQ. The CDR3 region is CASSQRLLDTDTQYF. The CDR3 DNA reads TGTGCCAGCAGCCAAAGGCTGCTCGACACAGATACGCAGTATTTT.

The chain employs TRBV13 and TRBJ2-2; maybe TRBD1 (6 bases). The germline V gene encodes CDR1 PRHDT and CDR2 FYEKMQ (reference sequence). This CDR3 region has 16 residues. Trimming removed 2 bases at V and 4 bases at J, with 14 bases between. CDR3 DNA sequence: TGTGCCAGCAGCTTACGCAGGGGCCTAAGCACCGGGGAGCTGTTTTTT. Its protein is CASSLRRGLSTGELFF.

For the CDR3, the DNA is TGTGCCAGCAGCTTCCACTCCGCGGGGGTCGGGACAGATACGCAGTATTTT. It specifies CASSFHSAGVGTDTQYF. V is TRBV7-2 and J is TRBJ2-3; 7 nucleotides match TRBD2. The CDR3 is made up of 17 amino acids. Germline assignment: CDR1 SGHTA and CDR2 FQGNSA. The V and J ends lost 3 bases and 3 bases, in that order; junction bases with no gene match: 12.

The chain links TRBV28 to TRBJ2-3; no clear D. Germline V gene lookup returns CDR1 MDHEN and CDR2 SYDVKM. The CDR3 loop spans 11 amino acids. V lost 7 bases to trimming and J lost 6 bases, with 8 bases between them. CDR3 coding DNA: TGTGCCAGCACCGACCGGGATACGCAGTATTTT. It yields the protein CASTDRDTQYF. Looking up the rest from reference TRBV28 and TRBJ2-3 gives the full variable domain: DVKVTQSSRYLVKRTGEKVFLECVQDMDHENMFWYRQDPGLGLRLIYFSYDVKMKEKGDIPEGYSVSREKKERFSLILESASTNQTSMYLCASTDRDTQYFGPGTRLTVL.

In its sample, this clone was seen a few times. This rearrangement joins TRBV30 to TRBJ2-3, with D perhaps TRBD2 (7 bases). CDR3 length equals 14 residues. Germline loops: CDR1 GTSNPN, CDR2 SVGIG (reference sequence). The ends were cut back, 1 base at V and 5 bases at J, with 13 bases in the middle. CDR3 DNA sequence: TGTGCCTGGAGTGAGTGGGGGGGCAAAGATACGCAGTATTTT. As protein: CAWSEWGGKDTQYF.

The chain uses TRBV18 and TRBJ2-7, with a possible D match to TRBD2 (5 bases). CDR1 and CDR2 from the germline V gene are KGHSH and LQKENI. Trimming removed 3 bases from V and 2 bases from J, with 17 bases in between. There are 16 residues in the CDR3. The DNA for the CDR3 is TGTGCCAGCTCACCGGGCGGGTTCCAGAACCCCTACGAGCAGTACTTC. This encodes CASSPGGFQNPYEQYF.

Only a few counts were recorded for this clone. The rearrangement links TRBV28 to TRBJ2-5, with D possibly called TRBD1 or TRBD2 (6 bases each). Germline CDR1 MDHEN, CDR2 SYDVKM. Trimming stripped 2 bases from V and 5 bases from J, with 24 bases between. The CDR3 spans 18 residues. Here the CDR3 DNA reads TGTGCCAGCAGTTTAGAAAGGGGGAGGAGTCGAGGACAGGAGACCCAGTACTTC. Translation: CASSLERGRSRGQETQYF.

This clone was observed a few times. V usage is TRBV7-2 and J usage is TRBJ2-3; D is perhaps TRBD2 (5 bases). V was shortened by 8 bases and J by 4 bases, with 22 bases between the two germline ends. CDR3 size: 16 residues. In germline, CDR1 is SGHTA, CDR2 FQGNSA. The CDR3, as DNA: TGTGCCAGCCGACTGGGCGGGCCGAGGGTCCCAGATACGCAGTATTTT. This gives the protein CASRLGGPRVPDTQYF.

This chain connects TRBV18 to TRBJ2-5, with 11 nucleotides matching TRBD1. Germline CDR1 and CDR2: KGHSH and LQKENI. Trimming at V came to 3 bases and at J to 5 bases, leaving 5 bases not matched to a gene. The CDR3 totals 15 residues. The DNA for the CDR3 is TGTGCCAGCTCACCCCGGACAGGGGGCTTGGAGACCCAGTACTTC. Translated, it gives CASSPRTGGLETQYF.

This clone was detected only a few times. The CDR3 DNA follows: TGTGCCAGCAGCTCAGGGACCTACACTGAAGCTTTCTTT. Encoded protein: CASSSGTYTEAFF. This rearrangement joins TRBV7-3 to TRBJ1-1, with D maybe TRBD1 (5 bases). V lost 4 bases and J 3 bases, leaving 9 bases between the germline ends. Germline V gene lookup returns CDR1 SGHTA and CDR2 FQGTGA. The CDR3 has 13 amino acids.